This T cell receptor (beta chain) comes out of a study of T cell responses to AZD1222 COVID-19 vaccine. Whole-study results and caveats: The reported proportion of spike-specific TCRs targeting unmutated variant regions was nearly half. When two AZD1222 doses had been given, Spike-specific TCR breadth and depth rose. Donors were largely white British and mainly female; clonal diversity was possibly underestimated.

Germline V CDR1 and CDR2: KGHSH, LQKENI. The CDR3 length is 15 residues. V was pared by 0 bases and J by 7 bases, with 6 bases of the junction left unmatched. TCRdb's table, derived via immunoSEQ multiplex PCR, lists solely in-frame clones and lacks some. The table includes roughly 180,000 clones, over 80% detected once. With regard to this clone: The antigen remains undetermined.

The TCR comes from an adult who received the MenACWY meningococcal vaccine as a control. V and J are TRBV18 and TRBJ1-1; 9 nucleotides line up with TRBD1. This specimen consisted of peripheral blood, obtained 28 days after the second dose of the MenACWY control vaccine. The CDR3 DNA follows: TGTGCCAGCTCACCACCGGGACAGGGTATACGTGAAGCTTTCTTT. Encoded protein: CASSPPGQGIREAFF.